The T cell receptor beta chain described here comes from a study of cytomegalovirus exposure and HLA in healthy donors. Looking at the study overall: Early release data held 85 million or so unique TCRs from HLA-typed donors. Study conclusions and caveats: It was confirmed in vitro that three of the CMV-associated chains were specific for CMV antigens.

The CDR3 contains 16 residues. Germline V gene lookup returns CDR1 SGDLS and CDR2 YYNGEE. V gave up 0 bases and J gave up 6 bases; unmatched junction bases: 7. Comments on this clone: Its antigen is not identified.

PCR was performed using 60 Vbeta and 13 Jbeta primers. Some clones are missing from TCRdb's copy, which holds only in-frame ones; the method was immunoSEQ multiplex PCR. The table lists about 180,000 clones, approximately 80% of them singletons. Sequencing was performed on PBMCs. The chain couples TRBV9 to TRBJ2-7; TRBD2 matches 12 bases. The sequence came from a woman between 50 and 59 years old in good health and CMV-seronegative. The DNA of the CDR3 is TGTGCCAGCAGCGTAGGCCGACTAGCGGGAGCCAGCGAGCAGTACTTC. This codes for CASSVGRLAGASEQYF. Supplemented by reference TRBV9 and TRBJ2-7, the full variable domain reads DSGVTQTPKHLITATGQRVTLRCSPRSGDLSVYWYQQSLDQGLQFLIQYYNGEERAKGNILERFSAQQFPDLHSELNLSSLELGDSALYFCASSVGRLAGASEQYFGPGTRLTVT.